The rows below give T cell receptor beta chains drawn from one sample of a study of cytomegalovirus exposure and HLA in healthy donors. Method: immunoSEQ multiplex PCR; TCRdb's copy keeps in-frame clones and lacks some. Here the sample spans roughly 120,000 clones, 70% to 85% being singletons. Sequenced sample: PBMCs. The receptors here all came from a woman under 30 in good health and CMV-seronegative. CDR3s include the opening cysteine and the closing phenylalanine or tryptophan. A D gene is named only where the DNA matches it firmly. A row's size may be missing; if present it is once, few, many or a size class.

J: TRBJ2-7; V: TRBV2; D: TRBD2; size: .; CDR3: CASSQIAGDSYEQYF; DNA: TGTGCCAGCAGTCAGATAGCGGGAGATTCCTACGAGCAGTACTTC
J: TRBJ2-1; V: TRBV5-4; D: TRBD2; size: .; CDR3: CASNPSRRLAGVGEQFF; DNA: TGTGCCAGCAACCCCAGCCGGCGACTAGCGGGAGTTGGTGAGCAGTTCTTC
J: TRBJ1-2; V: TRBV7-9; D: TRBD1; size: .; CDR3: CASSLAGTGGSGGYTF; DNA: TGTGCCAGCAGCTTAGCCGGGACAGGGGGTTCAGGTGGCTACACCTTC
J: TRBJ1-1; V: TRBV6-1; D: .; size: few; CDR3: CASSDVRGIYEETEAFF; DNA: TGTGCCAGCAGTGATGTCCGGGGGATATACGAGGAAACTGAAGCTTTCTTT
J: TRBJ1-6; V: TRBV10-2; D: TRBD1; size: .; CDR3: CASSSPGGSPLHF; DNA: TGCGCCAGCAGTTCACCAGGGGGGTCACCCCTCCACTTT
J: TRBJ1-3; V: TRBV6-5; D: TRBD1; size: .; CDR3: CASRETGIGNTIYF; DNA: TGTGCCAGCAGAGAGACAGGGATAGGAAACACCATATATTTT
J: TRBJ1-2; V: TRBV25-1; D: TRBD1; size: .; CDR3: CATQGVDLNYGYTF; DNA: TGTGCCACCCAGGGGGTAGATTTGAACTATGGCTACACCTTC
J: TRBJ2-4; V: TRBV2; D: TRBD1; size: .; CDR3: CASSSDRGENIQYF; DNA: TGTGCCAGCAGTTCAGACAGGGGGGAAAACATTCAGTACTTC
J: TRBJ2-2; V: TRBV28; D: .; size: .; CDR3: CASSLGRLELFF; DNA: TGTGCCAGCAGTTTAGGTAGACTGGAGCTGTTTTTT
J: TRBJ1-1; V: TRBV11-2; D: TRBD1; size: .; CDR3: CASSLGQGFEAFF; DNA: TGTGCCAGCAGCTTAGGACAGGGCTTTGAAGCTTTCTTT
J: TRBJ2-1; V: TRBV5-1; D: .; size: .; CDR3: CASRGDIALHNEQFF; DNA: TGCGCCAGCAGAGGGGACATCGCGCTCCACAATGAGCAGTTCTTC
J: TRBJ1-1; V: TRBV30; D: .; size: .; CDR3: CAWSVLGSLNTEAFF; DNA: TGTGCCTGGAGTGTACTCGGGTCCCTGAACACTGAAGCTTTCTTT
J: TRBJ2-1; V: TRBV7-2; D: TRBD2; size: once; CDR3: CASRPGLAGVPEQFF; DNA: TGTGCCAGCAGGCCGGGACTAGCGGGAGTCCCTGAGCAGTTCTTC
J: TRBJ1-3; V: TRBV5-1; D: .; size: .; CDR3: CASSPGGRGNTIYF; DNA: TGCGCCAGCAGCCCCGGGGGAAGGGGAAACACCATATATTTT
J: TRBJ1-2; V: TRBV5-3; D: TRBD1; size: many; CDR3: CARSYPTGALGYTF; DNA: TGTGCCAGAAGCTACCCCACAGGGGCATTAGGCTACACCTTC
J: TRBJ2-3; V: TRBV7-6; D: TRBD2; size: .; CDR3: CASSLWTRGTDTQYF; DNA: TGTGCCAGCAGCTTATGGACTAGAGGCACAGATACGCAGTATTTT
J: TRBJ1-5; V: TRBV5-1; D: TRBD1; size: .; CDR3: CASSTGTGVNQPQHF; DNA: TGCGCCAGCAGCACCGGGACAGGGGTTAATCAGCCCCAGCATTTT
J: TRBJ1-1; V: TRBV7-8; D: TRBD1; size: .; CDR3: CASSHRDRGLLTEAFF; DNA: TGTGCCAGCAGCCACCGGGACAGGGGGCTTTTAACTGAAGCTTTCTTT
J: TRBJ1-1; V: TRBV6-5; D: TRBD1; size: .; CDR3: CASRRGDRMNTEAFF; DNA: TGTGCCAGCAGAAGGGGGGACAGGATGAACACTGAAGCTTTCTTT
J: TRBJ1-5; V: TRBV6-1; D: .; size: .; CDR3: CASRALHNQPQHF; DNA: TGTGCCAGCAGGGCCCTCCACAATCAGCCCCAGCATTTT
J: TRBJ1-1; V: TRBV28; D: .; size: once; CDR3: CASLFGNEAFF; DNA: TGTGCCAGCCTCTTCGGGAATGAAGCTTTCTTT
J: TRBJ2-5; V: TRBV7-9; D: TRBD2; size: .; CDR3: CASSSGSGQRERTGTQYF; DNA: TGTGCCAGCAGCAGCGGGAGCGGGCAGCGGGAGAGAACTGGGACCCAGTACTTC
J: TRBJ2-5; V: TRBV29-1; D: TRBD1; size: few; CDR3: CSVEKQGYGETQYF; DNA: TGCAGCGTTGAAAAACAGGGGTACGGAGAGACCCAGTACTTC
J: TRBJ1-4; V: TRBV2; D: TRBD1; size: .; CDR3: CASSPTGVHEKLFF; DNA: TGTGCCAGCAGTCCTACAGGGGTTCATGAAAAACTGTTTTTT
J: TRBJ2-1; V: TRBV5-1; D: .; size: once; CDR3: CASSLGVAEQFF; DNA: TGCGCCAGCAGCTTAGGGGTGGCTGAGCAGTTCTTC
J: TRBJ2-1; V: TRBV9; D: .; size: .; CDR3: CASSTGRGEQFF; DNA: TGTGCCAGCAGCACCGGACGGGGTGAGCAGTTCTTC
J: TRBJ1-2; V: TRBV5-4; D: .; size: .; CDR3: CASSLGEGGLDYGYTF; DNA: TGTGCCAGCAGCTTGGGTGAGGGGGGGTTGGACTATGGCTACACCTTC
J: TRBJ2-3; V: TRBV28; D: TRBD2; size: .; CDR3: CASSLDRASGRNTDTQYF; DNA: TGTGCCAGCAGTTTAGATCGGGCTAGCGGGAGGAACACAGATACGCAGTATTTT
J: TRBJ2-1; V: TRBV30; D: TRBD2; size: few; CDR3: CAWSVHSGGLAGGRQFF; DNA: TGTGCCTGGAGTGTACACTCTGGGGGACTAGCGGGGGGCCGTCAGTTCTTC
J: TRBJ1-6; V: TRBV6-1; D: .; size: .; CDR3: CASSEWGNLHF; DNA: TGTGCCAGCAGTGAATGGGGCAACCTCCACTTT
J: TRBJ2-1; V: TRBV15; D: .; size: .; CDR3: CATSGSGGFYNEQFF; DNA: TGTGCCACCAGCGGTAGCGGAGGGTTCTACAATGAGCAGTTCTTC
J: TRBJ2-1; V: TRBV19; D: TRBD1; size: .; CDR3: CASLGTGPHNEQFF; DNA: TGTGCCAGTCTAGGGACAGGGCCCCACAATGAGCAGTTCTTC
J: TRBJ1-2; V: TRBV28; D: TRBD1; size: .; CDR3: CASGGQGRGGYTF; DNA: TGTGCCAGCGGTGGACAGGGGAGGGGTGGCTACACCTTC
J: TRBJ2-7; V: TRBV7-8; D: TRBD2; size: .; CDR3: CASSWGLAAYEQYF; DNA: TGTGCCAGCAGCTGGGGACTAGCGGCCTACGAGCAGTACTTC
J: TRBJ1-2; V: TRBV19; D: .; size: .; CDR3: CASSDRYSRGYTF; DNA: TGTGCCAGTAGCGACAGGTACTCAAGAGGCTACACCTTC
J: TRBJ2-7; V: TRBV5-6; D: TRBD1; size: .; CDR3: CASSLGTGLREQYF; DNA: TGTGCCAGCAGCTTAGGGACAGGGCTGAGGGAGCAGTACTTC
J: TRBJ1-2; V: TRBV6-5; D: .; size: .; CDR3: CASSYSGGGNGYTF; DNA: TGTGCCAGCAGTTACTCGGGAGGGGGTAATGGCTACACCTTC
J: TRBJ2-7; V: TRBV5-4; D: .; size: .; CDR3: CASSFAGGAYEQYF; DNA: TGTGCCAGCAGCTTCGCTGGAGGGGCCTACGAGCAGTACTTC
J: TRBJ1-1; V: TRBV4-1; D: TRBD1; size: .; CDR3: CASSLVGTGYYTEAFF; DNA: TGCGCCAGCAGCCTCGTGGGGACAGGGTATTACACTGAAGCTTTCTTT
J: TRBJ2-3; V: TRBV10-3; D: TRBD1; size: .; CDR3: CATTGQGNTDTQYF; DNA: TGTGCCACGACGGGACAGGGGAACACAGATACGCAGTATTTT
J: TRBJ2-1; V: TRBV4-3; D: TRBD2; size: few; CDR3: CASNGATSGDFGQFF; DNA: TGCGCCAGCAATGGGGCGACTAGCGGGGATTTTGGGCAGTTCTTC
J: TRBJ1-1; V: TRBV18; D: .; size: .; CDR3: CASSRTDGTGAFF; DNA: TGTGCCAGCTCACGGACAGACGGAACGGGCGCTTTCTTT
J: TRBJ1-1; V: TRBV19; D: .; size: .; CDR3: CASSMGRGANTEAFF; DNA: TGTGCCAGTAGTATGGGCAGGGGAGCGAACACTGAAGCTTTCTTT
J: TRBJ1-2; V: TRBV30; D: .; size: .; CDR3: CARGDIYGYTF; DNA: TGTGCCAGAGGGGACATATATGGCTACACCTTC
J: TRBJ1-2; V: TRBV11-2; D: .; size: .; CDR3: CASSLDQGLNGYTF; DNA: TGTGCCAGCAGCTTAGATCAGGGACTGAATGGCTACACCTTC
J: TRBJ2-7; V: TRBV18; D: TRBD2; size: .; CDR3: CASSFGLAGDYEQYF; DNA: TGTGCCAGCTCATTTGGACTAGCGGGGGATTACGAGCAGTACTTC
J: TRBJ2-2; V: TRBV10-3; D: .; size: .; CDR3: CAINQGTGELFF; DNA: TGTGCCATCAACCAGGGCACCGGGGAGCTGTTTTTT
J: TRBJ2-5; V: TRBV5-1; D: .; size: .; CDR3: CASSSQETQYF; DNA: TGCGCCAGCAGCTCTCAAGAGACCCAGTACTTC
J: TRBJ2-1; V: TRBV10-3; D: TRBD1; size: .; CDR3: CAISQPGGLNEQFF; DNA: TGTGCCATCAGTCAACCAGGGGGCCTCAATGAGCAGTTCTTC
J: TRBJ1-1; V: TRBV6-1; D: TRBD1; size: few; CDR3: CASSLDRGTEAFF; DNA: TGTGCCAGCAGTTTGGACAGGGGCACTGAAGCTTTCTTT
J: TRBJ1-1; V: TRBV28; D: .; size: .; CDR3: CASSASGTEAFF; DNA: TGTGCCAGCAGCGCGTCGGGGACTGAAGCTTTCTTT
J: TRBJ1-5; V: TRBV9; D: .; size: once; CDR3: CASSVAVDSNQPQHF; DNA: TGTGCCAGCAGCGTAGCTGTAGATAGCAATCAGCCCCAGCATTTT
J: TRBJ2-1; V: TRBV7-2; D: .; size: once; CDR3: CASSLRRGNPPYNEQFF; DNA: TGTGCCAGCAGCTTACGACGGGGTAACCCACCCTACAATGAGCAGTTCTTC
J: TRBJ2-1; V: TRBV25-1; D: TRBD2; size: .; CDR3: CASSGAQTGLAGVQFF; DNA: TGTGCCAGCAGCGGGGCCCAGACCGGACTAGCGGGGGTGCAGTTCTTC
J: TRBJ2-7; V: TRBV5-1; D: TRBD2; size: .; CDR3: CASSLVSGGYEQYF; DNA: TGCGCCAGCAGCTTGGTCTCGGGAGGGTACGAGCAGTACTTC
J: TRBJ1-4; V: TRBV5-1; D: .; size: .; CDR3: CASQGSNEKLFF; DNA: TGCGCCAGCCAGGGATCTAATGAAAAACTGTTTTTT
J: TRBJ2-1; V: TRBV7-2; D: .; size: .; CDR3: CASSAPPGYNEQFF; DNA: TGTGCCAGCAGCGCCCCCCCAGGTTACAATGAGCAGTTCTTC